A single sample is the source of the 2 T cell receptor beta chains below, sequenced in a study of OX40 agonist ivuxolimab in advanced cancers. Clones were read by immunoSEQ multiplex PCR, and TCRdb kept only the in-frame ones, dropping some. The top ten hold about 11% of the sample, which has almost 85,000 clones, about 94% seen once. Sequences were derived from CD4+ or CD8+ T cells sorted from blood, sampled in a trial of the OX40 agonist ivuxolimab. All receptors derive from an adult with an advanced solid tumor such as melanoma, head and neck, liver or kidney cancer.

The V call is TRBV5-6, the J call TRBJ1-3, with D unresolved. The CDR3 length is 18 residues. V shed 3 bases and J shed 4 bases, with 23 bases lying between them. Germline-derived CDR1 and CDR2 are SGHDT and YYEEEE. As DNA, the CDR3 is TGTGCCAGCAGCTCTCAAGTGCCCTTCCTGAACCGGGGAAACACCATATATTTT. This codes for CASSSQVPFLNRGNTIYF.

The chain combines TRBV7-6 with TRBJ2-7; no clear D. V was cut by 3 bases and J by 2 bases, with 14 bases left in between. The CDR3 contains 15 residues. Germline CDR1 reads SGHVS; CDR2 reads FNYEAQ. The CDR3 bases are TGTGCCAGCAGCTTTGAGATGGCTCCCCCCTACGAGCAGTACTTC. It is translated as CASSFEMAPPYEQYF. Looking up the rest from reference TRBV7-6 and TRBJ2-7 gives the full variable domain: GAGVSQSPRYKVTKRGQDVALRCDPISGHVSLYWYRQALGQGPEFLTYFNYEAQQDKSGLPNDRFSAERPEGSISTLTIQRTEQRDSAMYRCASSFEMAPPYEQYFGPGTRLTVT.